The 22 T cell receptor beta chains below come from one sample, sequenced in a study of blood T cell repertoires in COVID-19. Method: immunoSEQ multiplex PCR; TCRdb's copy keeps in-frame clones and lacks some. Seen here are 200,000 or so clones, around four fifths observed once, and the top ten hold over 13%. Material: peripheral blood. Source of these receptors: a man younger than 45 with active or convalescent COVID-19.

The chain employs TRBV19 and TRBJ2-3; D is perhaps TRBD1 (5 bases). V was pared by 6 bases and J by 4 bases, with 5 bases between. Germline V gene sequence: CDR1 LNHDA, CDR2 SQIVND (reference sequence). The CDR3 contains 11 residues. As DNA, the CDR3 is TGTGCCAGTAGGGGGCCAGATACGCAGTATTTT. It yields the protein CASRGPDTQYF.

This sequence joins TRBV27 and TRBJ1-4, with D tentatively TRBD1 (5 bases). V was clipped by 4 bases and J by 4 bases, with 13 bases between them. Germline V gives CDR1 MNHEY, CDR2 SMNVEV (reference sequence). This CDR3 spans 15 amino acids. The CDR3 loop reads CASSSRTQDNEKLFF. In nucleotides, the CDR3 is TGTGCCAGCAGTTCCCGGACACAAGATAATGAAAAACTGTTTTTT.

V usage is TRBV18 and J usage is TRBJ1-1; D is undetermined. V was pared by 5 bases and J by 5 bases, with 9 bases between. The CDR3 spans 12 residues. From germline, CDR1 is KGHSH and CDR2 LQKENI. The CDR3 DNA is TGTGCCAGCTCAAACGTCGGGACTGAAGCTTTCTTT. It specifies CASSNVGTEAFF.

The chain links TRBV24-1 to TRBJ2-7; TRBD1 is a possible D gene (6 bases). V shed 10 bases and J shed 0 bases, with 15 bases lying between them. The CDR3 length is 14 residues. Germline V lookup: CDR1 KGHDR, CDR2 SFDVKD. CDR3: CATVRTASSYEQYF. CDR3 DNA: TGTGCCACGGTAAGGACAGCGAGCTCCTACGAGCAGTACTTC.

The chain links TRBV11-2 to TRBJ1-1, with D perhaps matching TRBD1 (6 bases). Trimming took 0 bases from V and 5 from J, leaving 13 bases between them. This CDR3 region has 15 residues. CDR1 and CDR2 from the germline V gene are SGHAT and FQNNGV. The CDR3 is CASSLDQGIWTEAFF. For the CDR3, the DNA is TGTGCCAGCAGCTTAGATCAGGGGATATGGACTGAAGCTTTCTTT.

This clone was counted only a few times. V is TRBV9 and J is TRBJ1-3; the match to TRBD1 covers 7 bases. The germline V gene encodes CDR1 SGDLS and CDR2 YYNGEE. V trimming: 4 bases; J trimming: 0 bases; junction bases outside the gene matches: 4. The CDR3 loop spans 15 amino acids. CDR3 loop: CASSSGTDSGNTIYF. Here the CDR3 DNA reads TGTGCCAGCAGCTCCGGGACAGACTCTGGAAACACCATATATTTT.

The chain joins TRBV7-2 to TRBJ1-2; D is uncertain. CDR1 and CDR2 (germline): SGHTA, FQGNSA. V dropped 2 bases and J dropped 5 bases, with 9 bases sitting between them. The CDR3 extends over 13 amino acids. The CDR3 protein is CASSLQSVYGYTF. Here the CDR3 DNA reads TGTGCCAGCAGCTTACAGTCAGTTTATGGCTACACCTTC.

The chain recombines TRBV4-1 with TRBJ1-6, with D possibly being TRBD1 (6 bases). CDR3 length equals 19 residues. The V gene's germline CDR1 is MGHRA and CDR2 YSYEKL. Trimming stripped 1 base from V and 2 bases from J, with 18 bases between. The CDR3 sequence: CASSQGPSAGGPYNSPLHF. CDR3 DNA sequence: TGCGCCAGCAGCCAAGGGCCGAGCGCGGGGGGCCCCTATAATTCACCCCTCCACTTT.

A single count supports this clone. The V gene is TRBV28, the J gene TRBJ2-3, with D tentatively TRBD2 (5 bases). Germline CDR1 reads MDHEN; CDR2 reads SYDVKM. V was pared by 5 bases and J by 5 bases, with 17 bases between. This CDR3 comprises 15 residues. For the CDR3, the DNA is TGTGCCAGCAGTCGCCATGGAGGCGAAGAAGATACGCAGTATTTT. It yields the protein CASSRHGGEEDTQYF. Full variable domain (rest looked up from reference TRBV28 and TRBJ2-3): DVKVTQSSRYLVKRTGEKVFLECVQDMDHENMFWYRQDPGLGLRLIYFSYDVKMKEKGDIPEGYSVSREKKERFSLILESASTNQTSMYLCASSRHGGEEDTQYFGPGTRLTVL.

The J gene is TRBJ2-5, the V gene TRBV4-2, with TRBD2 matching 11 bases. The CDR3 runs to 15 residues. V lost 1 base, J lost 2 bases, and 0 bases stayed unmatched. CDR1 LGHNA and CDR2 YNFKEQ come from the germline V gene. Here the CDR3 DNA reads TGTGCCAGCAGCCAAGTAGCGGGGGGGCAAGAGACCCAGTACTTC. Residues: CASSQVAGGQETQYF.

This chain connects TRBV13 to TRBJ1-2; no firm D call. V was clipped by 6 bases and J by 6 bases, with 8 bases between them. The germline gives CDR1 PRHDT, CDR2 FYEKMQ (reference sequence). This CDR3 has 11 amino acids. CDR3 bases: TGTGCCAGCAGTTTGAGGCATGGCTACACCTTC. This encodes CASSLRHGYTF.

The V and J genes are TRBV28 and TRBJ1-6; D remains ambiguous. This CDR3 spans 12 amino acids. Between the trimmed V and J ends, which lost 6 bases and 11 bases, there was a span of 11 bases. From germline, CDR1 is MDHEN and CDR2 SYDVKM. CDR3 bases: TGTGCCAGCAGCTCGGTTAGTCCACCCCTCCACTTT. Translating gives CASSSVSPPLHF.

The chain links TRBV5-1 to TRBJ1-1; the match to TRBD1 covers 8 bases. Trimming at V came to 0 bases and at J to 4 bases, leaving 5 bases not matched to a gene. Germline CDR1 and CDR2: SGHRS and YFSETQ. The CDR3 runs 15 residues. CDR3 loop: CASSLGQGYGTEAFF. CDR3 sequence (DNA): TGCGCCAGCAGCTTGGGACAGGGGTATGGCACTGAAGCTTTCTTT.

The chain couples TRBV10-3 to TRBJ1-2; no definite D call. Germline CDR1 and CDR2: ENHRY and SYGVKD. Deletions cut 7 bases from V and 0 bases from J, with 12 bases between. The CDR3 runs 14 residues. CDR3 sequence reads: CAIIEQPANYGYTF. Written as DNA, the CDR3 is TGTGCCATCATTGAACAGCCCGCTAACTATGGCTACACCTTC.

J is TRBJ2-7 and V is TRBV28; perhaps TRBD2 as D (6 bases). Deletions cut 11 bases from V and 7 bases from J, with 12 bases between. The CDR3 has 10 residues. The germline CDR1 and CDR2 sequences are MDHEN and SYDVKM. CDR3 DNA: TGTGCCGTCCAGGGAGGTGAGCAGTACTTC. This sequence encodes CAVQGGEQYF. Supplemented by reference TRBV28 and TRBJ2-7, the full variable domain reads DVKVTQSSRYLVKRTGEKVFLECVQDMDHENMFWYRQDPGLGLRLIYFSYDVKMKEKGDIPEGYSVSREKKERFSLILESASTNQTSMYLCAVQGGEQYFGPGTRLTVT.

J is TRBJ1-6 and V is TRBV6-5; D gene unclear. The germline gives CDR1 MNHEY, CDR2 SVGAGI. The ends were cut back, 4 bases at V and 4 bases at J, with 8 bases in the middle. The CDR3 is 14 amino acids. As DNA, the CDR3 is TGTGCCAGCAGTTCGACGGAGTATAATTCACCCCTCCACTTT. It specifies CASSSTEYNSPLHF.

The V and J genes are TRBV6-5 and TRBJ2-3, with 9 bases identical to TRBD1. The V gene end was trimmed by 6 bases and the J gene end by 5 bases; junction bases not matched to a gene: 9. This CDR3 comprises 15 residues. Germline CDR1 reads MNHEY; CDR2 reads SVGAGI. The CDR3 loop reads CASRHLRTGVDTQYF. CDR3 nucleotide sequence: TGTGCCAGCAGACACCTACGGACAGGGGTAGATACGCAGTATTTT.

The rearrangement uses TRBV30 and TRBJ1-3; D call uncertain. With 3 bases removed from V and 0 bases from J, the gap between germline ends came to 3 bases. The CDR3 loop spans 12 amino acids. CDR1 is GTSNPN and CDR2 is SVGIG in the germline V gene (reference sequence). For the CDR3, the DNA is TGTGCCTGGAGAGCCTCTGGAAACACCATATATTTT. Translated, it gives CAWRASGNTIYF.

The chain employs TRBV5-1 and TRBJ1-1; D might be TRBD1 (6 bases). Trimming pared 0 bases from V and 6 bases from J, leaving 18 bases between. CDR1 and CDR2 from the germline V gene are SGHRS and YFSETQ. This CDR3 is built from 16 residues. For the CDR3, the DNA is TGCGCCAGCAGCTTGGCAGGGGCGGCCCGGGTGGCTGAAGCTTTCTTT. This encodes CASSLAGAARVAEAFF.

The V gene is TRBV6-5, the J gene TRBJ1-1; no reliable D call. The CDR3 has 15 amino acids. Deletions cut 6 bases from V and 0 bases from J, with 14 bases between. CDR1 is MNHEY, CDR2 SVGAGI, per germline. The DNA of the CDR3 is TGTGCCAGCAGCACCGCGGGGTATCTGAACACTGAAGCTTTCTTT. It is translated as CASSTAGYLNTEAFF.

This CDR3 is CASSWGGYNEQFF. The CDR3 DNA reads TGTGCCAGCAGCTGGGGGGGGTACAATGAGCAGTTCTTC. The rearrangement joins TRBV6-2 or TRBV6-3 to TRBJ2-1; 7 bases agree with TRBD2. With 6 bases clipped from V and 4 bases from J, the junction kept 3 bases outside the gene matches. The CDR3 has 13 residues. Per germline, CDR1 MNHEY and CDR2 SVGEGT.

J is TRBJ1-4 and V is TRBV29-1; TRBD1 is a possible D gene (5 bases). V shed 7 bases and J shed 5 bases, with 14 bases lying between them. Germline V gives CDR1 SQVTM, CDR2 ANQGSEA. The CDR3 has 13 amino acids. The CDR3 DNA reads TGCAGCGCAATCAGGGATACGAATGAAAAACTGTTTTTT. It yields the protein CSAIRDTNEKLFF.